This T cell receptor beta chain was captured by sequencing in a study of PD-1 blockade in classical Hodgkin lymphoma. All trial patients relapsed after autologous stem cell transplantation. TCRdb's copy holds only in-frame clones and misses some; the assay was immunoSEQ multiplex PCR. Of fewer than 20,000 clones listed, roughly 80% are singletons. The V end lost 6 bases, the J end lost 1 base, and 9 bases lay between the germline ends. There are 13 residues in the CDR3. Germline values: CDR1 MNHEY, CDR2 SVGAGI. The source material was peripheral blood mononuclear cells (PBMCs), sampled at baseline. The source is a human donor with classical Hodgkin lymphoma. This rearrangement joins TRBV6-5 to TRBJ1-2; D is unclear. The CDR3 DNA reads TGTGCCAGCAGCAGCGACTTTAACTATGGCTACACCTTC. It specifies CASSSDFNYGYTF.